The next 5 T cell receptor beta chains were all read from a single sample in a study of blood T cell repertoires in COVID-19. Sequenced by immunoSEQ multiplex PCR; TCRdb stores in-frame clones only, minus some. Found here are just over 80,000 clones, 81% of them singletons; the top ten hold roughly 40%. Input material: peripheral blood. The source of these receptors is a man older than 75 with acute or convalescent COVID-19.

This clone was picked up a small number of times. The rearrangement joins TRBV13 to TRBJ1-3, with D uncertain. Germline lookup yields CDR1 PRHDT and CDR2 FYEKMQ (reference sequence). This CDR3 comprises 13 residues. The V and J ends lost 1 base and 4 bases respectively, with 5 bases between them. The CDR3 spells CASSLERGNTIYF. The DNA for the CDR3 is TGTGCCAGCAGCTTAGAGCGGGGAAACACCATATATTTT.

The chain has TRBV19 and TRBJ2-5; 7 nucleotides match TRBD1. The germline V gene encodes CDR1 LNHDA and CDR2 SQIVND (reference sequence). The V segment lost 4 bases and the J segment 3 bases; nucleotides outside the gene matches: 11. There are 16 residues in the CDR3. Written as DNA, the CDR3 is TGTGCCAGTAGTACCATATCGGGACAGAGGAAAGAGACCCAGTACTTC. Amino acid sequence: CASSTISGQRKETQYF.

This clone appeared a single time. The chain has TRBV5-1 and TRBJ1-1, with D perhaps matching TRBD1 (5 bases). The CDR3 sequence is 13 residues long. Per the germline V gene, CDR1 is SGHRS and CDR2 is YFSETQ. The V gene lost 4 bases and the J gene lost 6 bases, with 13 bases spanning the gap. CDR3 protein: CASSLGPGPEAFF. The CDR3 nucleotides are TGCGCCAGCAGCCTCGGGCCAGGGCCTGAAGCTTTCTTT.

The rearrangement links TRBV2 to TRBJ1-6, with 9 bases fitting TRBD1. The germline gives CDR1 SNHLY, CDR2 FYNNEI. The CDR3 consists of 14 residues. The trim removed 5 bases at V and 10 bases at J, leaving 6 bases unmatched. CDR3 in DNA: TGTGCCAGCAGTTGGGACAGGGCCAACTCACCCCTCCACTTT. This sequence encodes CASSWDRANSPLHF. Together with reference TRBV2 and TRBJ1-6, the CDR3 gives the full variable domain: EPEVTQTPSHQVTQMGQEVILRCVPISNHLYFYWYRQILGQKVEFLVSFYNNEISEKSEIFDDQFSVERPDGSNFTLKIRSTKLEDSAMYFCASSWDRANSPLHFGNGTRLTVT.

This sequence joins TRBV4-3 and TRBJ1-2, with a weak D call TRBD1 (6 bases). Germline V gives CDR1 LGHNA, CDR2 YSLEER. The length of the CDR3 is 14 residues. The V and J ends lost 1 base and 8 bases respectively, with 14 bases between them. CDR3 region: CASSQGVQGKGYTF. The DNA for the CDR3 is TGCGCCAGCAGCCAAGGGGTTCAGGGGAAGGGCTACACCTTC.